This T cell receptor (beta chain) derives from a study of shared clonotypes between healthy human individuals. The investigators split CD4+ cells into a CD45RA+ naive subset and a CD45RA-negative memory subset. In germline, CDR1 is MNHEY, CDR2 SMNVEV (reference sequence). V was clipped by 1 base and J by 11 bases, with 17 bases between them. The CDR3 sequence is 14 residues long. Sequencing was performed with immunoSEQ multiplex PCR; in TCRdb, only in-frame clones are kept and a portion is missing. The repertoire holds 1.4 million or so clones, with around 98.5% as singletons. The V and J genes are TRBV27 and TRBJ1-1; TRBD1 might be the D (6 bases). Sequenced input: naive CD4+ T cells sorted from blood. Noted subset: CD45RA+ positively selected. This receptor was taken from a man aged 30 to 45 in good health. The CDR3 loop reads CASSLFSWGGPAFF. The CDR3, as DNA: TGTGCCAGCAGTTTATTTAGTTGGGGGGGGCCGGCTTTCTTT.